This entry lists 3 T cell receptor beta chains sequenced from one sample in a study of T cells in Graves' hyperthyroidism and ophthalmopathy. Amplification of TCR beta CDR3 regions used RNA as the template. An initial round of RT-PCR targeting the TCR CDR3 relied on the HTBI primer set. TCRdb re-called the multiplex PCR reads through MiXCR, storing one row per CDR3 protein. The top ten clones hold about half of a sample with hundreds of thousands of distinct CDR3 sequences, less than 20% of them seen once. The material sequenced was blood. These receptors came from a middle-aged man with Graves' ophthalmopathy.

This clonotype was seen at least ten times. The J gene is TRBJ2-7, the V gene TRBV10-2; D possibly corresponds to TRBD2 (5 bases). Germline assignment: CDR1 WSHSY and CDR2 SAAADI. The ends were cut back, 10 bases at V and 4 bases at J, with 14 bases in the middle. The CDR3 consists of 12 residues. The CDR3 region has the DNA TGCGCCATACGGACTGAATTATACGAGCAGTACTTC. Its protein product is CAIRTELYEQYF.

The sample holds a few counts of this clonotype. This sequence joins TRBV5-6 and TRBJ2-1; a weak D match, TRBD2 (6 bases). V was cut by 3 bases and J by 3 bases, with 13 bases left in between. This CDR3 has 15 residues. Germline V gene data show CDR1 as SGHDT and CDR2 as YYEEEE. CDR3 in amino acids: CASSYSAGFYNEQFF. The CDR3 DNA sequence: TGTGCCAGCAGCTATAGTGCGGGGTTCTACAATGAGCAGTTCTTC.

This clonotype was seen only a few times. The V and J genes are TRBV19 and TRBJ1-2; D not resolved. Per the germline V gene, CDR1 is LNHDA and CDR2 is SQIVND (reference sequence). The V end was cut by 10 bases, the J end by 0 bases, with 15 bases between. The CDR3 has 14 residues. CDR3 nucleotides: TGTGCCACCACTTCCGGGAGTTCTAACTATGGCTACACCTTC. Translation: CATTSGSSNYGYTF.